This T cell receptor beta chain was documented in a study of monozygotic twins with inflammatory bowel disease. A note on this clonotype: Its specificity is not known.

Points from the study as a whole: Heterogeneous immunosuppressive treatment regimens may have introduced variability into patient repertoires.

TCRdb re-called the 5' RACE reads; one entry per CDR3 protein, DNA not given. The sample table sets out approximately 340,000 distinct CDR3 sequences. Per donor, 2.5 to 3 ml of blood was collected and frozen. This sequence was found in a human donor with ulcerative colitis or Crohn's disease, or a healthy co-twin of an affected twin (not recorded which). Sequences were obtained from blood.

CDR3 in amino acids: CASSFRTGSDEQYF. The chain joins TRBV7-9 to TRBJ2-7; TCRdb's D call of TRBD1 is untestable without DNA. Germline values: CDR1 SEHNR, CDR2 FQNEAQ (reference sequence). The CDR3 consists of 14 residues.